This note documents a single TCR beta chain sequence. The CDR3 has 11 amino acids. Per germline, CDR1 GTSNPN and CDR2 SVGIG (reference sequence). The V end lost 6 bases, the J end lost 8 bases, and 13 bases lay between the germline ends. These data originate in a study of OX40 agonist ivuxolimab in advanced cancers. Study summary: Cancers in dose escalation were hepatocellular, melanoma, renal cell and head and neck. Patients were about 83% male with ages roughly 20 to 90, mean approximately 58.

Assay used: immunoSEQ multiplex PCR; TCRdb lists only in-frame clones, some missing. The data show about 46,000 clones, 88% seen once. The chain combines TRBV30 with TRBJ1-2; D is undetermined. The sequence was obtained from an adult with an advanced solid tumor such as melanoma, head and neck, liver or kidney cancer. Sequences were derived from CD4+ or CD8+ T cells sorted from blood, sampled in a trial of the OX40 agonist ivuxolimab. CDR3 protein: CACTQDAGYTF. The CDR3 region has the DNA TGTGCCTGCACCCAGGATGCGGGCTACACCTTC. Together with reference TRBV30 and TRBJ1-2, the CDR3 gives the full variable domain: SQTIHQWPATLVQPVGSPLSLECTVEGTSNPNLYWYRQAAGRGLQLLFYSVGIGQISSEVPQNLSASRPQDRQFILSSKKLLLSDSGFYLCACTQDAGYTFGSGTRLTVV.